This T cell receptor beta chain is from a study of blood T cell repertoires in COVID-19 (TCRdb year 2020). With regard to the full study: Samples from collaborators originated in the United States, Italy and Spain and spanned both the acute and convalescent phases of COVID-19. The prospective study material was composed of cDNA or gDNA derived from T cells, B-cell-depleted T cells, or PBMCs. Deeply sampled blood TCRbeta repertoires from subjects exposed to, actively infected with, or recovered from COVID-19 were included in the dataset. The repertoires were released in a freely available public database meant as a resource for research on the immune response to SARS-CoV-2. Samples were obtained from the ongoing ImmuneRACE study (first 160 participants) and from over 1,000 subjects provided by 6 global collaborators. The sample metadata nearly always contained a de-identified subject ID, COVID-19 status, age in years and sex. Where available, HLA class I and class II types were obtained from metadata supplied by the sample provider rather than from assay-based typing. Study-level results and caveats: Clinical and demographic metadata were provided uncurated, with the amount varying by source and participant.

Each collaborating institution followed its own protocols to collect whole blood in K2EDTA tubes. For TCRbeta analysis, collaborators shipped samples in one of three forms: frozen whole blood, isolated PBMCs, or DNA extracted from either of those sample types. TCRbeta CDR3 regions were amplified from genomic DNA using the immunoSEQ Assay, a bias-controlled multiplex PCR. For the original study's pipeline: Nucleated cell counts per sample were estimated from amplification of reference gene primers within the assay. To quantify the absolute abundance of each unique TCRbeta CDR3 rearrangement, sequence reads were collapsed and filtered. For each sample, productive Simpson clonality was calculated as the square root of Simpson's diversity index across productive rearrangements. TCRdb provides this immuneACCESS table in a form limited to in-frame rearrangements. Some clones are lacking; in checked studies, under half of them reflect an unresolved V gene, and why the rest are absent is not known. V, J and clone size are those of that table, while D and trimming were read from the DNA. The table for this sample lists roughly 150,000 clones; roughly nine tenths of them were counted only once. Together, the top ten hold around 14% of the sample.

On this clone: Its antigen is unknown. No per-base quality is available; no much larger clone lies one base away.

The clonotype comes from a woman in her 40s with acute or convalescent COVID-19. Material: peripheral blood.

The CDR3 has the sequence CATSTNRDYGPYNEQFF. The DNA is TGTGCCACCAGCACTAACCGGGACTACGGGCCCTACAATGAGCAGTTCTTC. Recombination linked TRBV15 to TRBJ2-1; a stretch of 7 junction bases matches TRBD2. After removal of 4 bases from V and 2 bases from J, the junction retains 11 bases not matched to a gene. The CDR3 runs 17 amino acids, cysteine and phenylalanine included. Left in the record is the CDR3 DNA by itself, 51 bases read in frame from the first base. The germline V gene (reference sequence) sets CDR1 to LNHNV and CDR2 to YYDKDF.